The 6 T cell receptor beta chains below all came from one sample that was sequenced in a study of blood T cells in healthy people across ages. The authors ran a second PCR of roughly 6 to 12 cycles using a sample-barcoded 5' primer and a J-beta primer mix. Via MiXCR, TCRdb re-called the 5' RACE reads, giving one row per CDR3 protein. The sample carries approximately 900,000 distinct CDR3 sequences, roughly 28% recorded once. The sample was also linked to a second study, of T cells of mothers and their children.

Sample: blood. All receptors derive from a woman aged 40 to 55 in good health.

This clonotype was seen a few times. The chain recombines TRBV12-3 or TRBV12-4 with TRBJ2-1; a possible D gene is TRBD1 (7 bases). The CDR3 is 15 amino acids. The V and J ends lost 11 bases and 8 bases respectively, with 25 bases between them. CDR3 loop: CASTPQGGSIDEQFF. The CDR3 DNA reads TGTGCCTCAACCCCGCAGGGGGGATCAATCGATGAGCAGTTCTTC.

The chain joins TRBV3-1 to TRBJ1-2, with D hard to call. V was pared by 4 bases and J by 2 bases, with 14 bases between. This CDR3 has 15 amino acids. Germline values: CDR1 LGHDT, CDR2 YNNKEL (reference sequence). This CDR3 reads CASSPETIPNYGYTF. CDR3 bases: TGTGCCAGCAGCCCAGAGACAATTCCCAACTATGGCTACACCTTC.

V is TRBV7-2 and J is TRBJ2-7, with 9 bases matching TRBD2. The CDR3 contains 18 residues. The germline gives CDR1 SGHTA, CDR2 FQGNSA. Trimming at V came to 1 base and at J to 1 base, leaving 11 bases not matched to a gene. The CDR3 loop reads CASSLVSSRAGGSYEQYF. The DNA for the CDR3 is TGTGCCAGCAGCTTAGTATCATCACGAGCGGGGGGATCCTACGAGCAGTACTTC.

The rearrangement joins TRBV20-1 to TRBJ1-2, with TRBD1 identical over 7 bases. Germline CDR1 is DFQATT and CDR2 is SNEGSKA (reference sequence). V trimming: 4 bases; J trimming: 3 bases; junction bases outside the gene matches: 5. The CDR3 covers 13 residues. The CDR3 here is CSAKEGAYYGYTF. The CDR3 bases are TGCAGTGCTAAAGAGGGGGCGTACTATGGCTACACCTTC.

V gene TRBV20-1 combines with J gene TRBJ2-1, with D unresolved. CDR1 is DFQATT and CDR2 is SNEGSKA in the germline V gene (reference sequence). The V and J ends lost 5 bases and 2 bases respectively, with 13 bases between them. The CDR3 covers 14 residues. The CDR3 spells CSASRVVAYNEQFF. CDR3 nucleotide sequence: TGCAGTGCTTCCCGAGTGGTGGCCTACAATGAGCAGTTCTTC.

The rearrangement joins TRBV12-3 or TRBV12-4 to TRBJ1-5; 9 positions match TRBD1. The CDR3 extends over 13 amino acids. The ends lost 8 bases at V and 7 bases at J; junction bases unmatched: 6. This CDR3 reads CASGGQGGQPQHF. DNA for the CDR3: TGTGCCAGCGGGGGACAGGGAGGCCAGCCCCAGCATTTT.